This entry lists 3 T cell receptor beta chains sequenced from one sample in a study of blood T cell repertoires in COVID-19. Sequenced by immunoSEQ multiplex PCR; TCRdb stores in-frame clones only, minus some. The data hold 9,500 to 11,000 clones, with 75% to 90% observed a single time. Sequencing was carried out using peripheral blood. The origin of the receptors is a man aged 70-80 years with active COVID-19.

The chain couples TRBV18 to TRBJ1-2; TRBD1 matches 7 bases. Germline CDR1 reads KGHSH; CDR2 reads LQKENI. V trimming: 6 bases; J trimming: 4 bases; junction bases outside the gene matches: 11. This CDR3 contains 15 residues. CDR3 DNA sequence: TGTGCCAGCTCCCCAGACAGGGCCCATCTCTATGGCTACACCTTC. This sequence encodes CASSPDRAHLYGYTF.

The rearrangement joins TRBV5-1 to TRBJ1-2; D not certain. The CDR3 extends over 14 amino acids. Trimming removed 0 bases from V and 0 bases from J, with 6 bases in between. The germline V gene has CDR1 SGHRS and CDR2 YFSETQ. The CDR3 DNA is TGCGCCAGCAGCTTGGCGCCAGCTAACTATGGCTACACCTTC. Translating it yields CASSLAPANYGYTF.

This sequence joins TRBV18 and TRBJ2-3, with 11 bases matching TRBD1. The CDR3 is 16 amino acids. Looked up from germline, CDR1 is KGHSH and CDR2 is LQKENI. V was clipped by 3 bases and J by 4 bases; unmatched bases: 6. CDR3 bases: TGTGCCAGCTCACCGGGACAGGGGGAGTTCGCAGATACGCAGTATTTT. It encodes CASSPGQGEFADTQYF.